The rows below give T cell receptor beta chains drawn from one sample of a study of identical twins. Each CDR3 protein is one row after TCRdb ran MiXCR on the 5' RACE reads. Seen here are 1.5 million to 2 million distinct CDR3 sequences, 32% observed once, and the top ten hold about 0.27%. The sequencing input was cord blood. The receptors come from a newborn girl in good health. Each CDR3 is given with its conserved first and last residue. D genes are given only for firm matches. Rows give clone size only sometimes, using once, few, many, or a class for an expanded clone.

abundance,v_gene,d_gene,j_gene,len,CDR3nt,CDR3aa
few,TRBV25-1,TRBD2,TRBJ2-3,16,TGTGCCAGCAGTGAATATCAGGGACTAGCTACAGATACGCAGTATTTT,CASSEYQGLATDTQYF
NA,TRBV5-1,TRBD2,TRBJ2-1,13,TGCGCCAGCTGGGGGGGCTCCTACAATGAGCAGTTCTTC,CASWGGSYNEQFF
NA,TRBV20-1,NA,TRBJ2-7,12,TGCAGTACGACAGGTCAATCCTACGAGCAGTACTTC,CSTTGQSYEQYF
few,TRBV25-1,NA,TRBJ1-4,15,TGTGCCAGCAGTGATCGGGGGAGAGTGAATGAAAAACTGTTTTTT,CASSDRGRVNEKLFF
few,TRBV5-1,TRBD2,TRBJ2-1,14,TGCGCCAGCAGCTTGGGGGGACTACCCAATGAGCAGTTCTTC,CASSLGGLPNEQFF
NA,TRBV9,NA,TRBJ2-7,16,TGTGCCAGCAGCGTAGAAGGGACTCCTCAGGGCAATGAGCAGTACTTC,CASSVEGTPQGNEQYF
NA,TRBV5-1,TRBD2,TRBJ2-3,19,TGCGCCAGCAGCTTGCGGACTAGCGGGGGTTTTTCTAGCACAGATACGCAGTATTTT,CASSLRTSGGFSSTDTQYF
NA,TRBV11-2,TRBD2,TRBJ2-1,17,TGTGCCAGCAGCTTAATCGCCGGACTAGCAATCTACAATGAGCAGTTCTTC,CASSLIAGLAIYNEQFF
NA,TRBV6-5,TRBD1,TRBJ1-1,16,TGTGCCAGCAGCTCCGGGACAGAAATAGGTAGCACTGAAGCTTTCTTT,CASSSGTEIGSTEAFF
NA,TRBV20-1,TRBD2,TRBJ2-1,14,TGCAGTGCTAAGATCGGCGGGGGGGCCGGTGAGCAGTTCTTC,CSAKIGGGAGEQFF
NA,TRBV20-1,TRBD1,TRBJ2-6,16,TGCAGTGCTCCGGGACAGGGTAAATCTGGGGCCAACGTCCTGACTTTC,CSAPGQGKSGANVLTF
NA,TRBV11-2,NA,TRBJ1-6,17,TGTGCCAGCAGCTTAGGGGCCGGGGGGCAGGGTAATTCACCCCTCCACTTT,CASSLGAGGQGNSPLHF
NA,TRBV27,NA,TRBJ2-5,10,TGTGTTGGCCCTCAAGAGACCCAGTACTTC,CVGPQETQYF
few,TRBV18,TRBD1,TRBJ1-2,15,TGTGCCAGCTCAGAGGTCCCGGGACAGGCCTATGGCTACACCTTC,CASSEVPGQAYGYTF
few,TRBV20-1,NA,TRBJ2-7,12,TGCAGTGCCGGGGGCTCCTACAATGAGCAGTACTTC,CSAGGSYNEQYF
few,TRBV7-4,TRBD2,TRBJ2-1,15,TGTGCCAGCAGCTTAGTAGCGGGGTACTACAATGAGCAGTTCTTC,CASSLVAGYYNEQFF
few,TRBV4-2,TRBD2,TRBJ2-4,18,TGTGCCAGCAGCCCGGGACTAGCGGGAGTGCGGGCCAAAAACATTCAGTACTTC,CASSPGLAGVRAKNIQYF
few,TRBV12-3/TRBV12-4,NA,TRBJ1-2,14,TGTGCCAGCAGTTTATCTTCGGGTGAAGCTGGCTACACCTTC,CASSLSSGEAGYTF
few,TRBV2,TRBD1,TRBJ2-3,14,TGTGCCAGCAGTGAACTCAGGGGGCCAGATACGCAGTATTTT,CASSELRGPDTQYF